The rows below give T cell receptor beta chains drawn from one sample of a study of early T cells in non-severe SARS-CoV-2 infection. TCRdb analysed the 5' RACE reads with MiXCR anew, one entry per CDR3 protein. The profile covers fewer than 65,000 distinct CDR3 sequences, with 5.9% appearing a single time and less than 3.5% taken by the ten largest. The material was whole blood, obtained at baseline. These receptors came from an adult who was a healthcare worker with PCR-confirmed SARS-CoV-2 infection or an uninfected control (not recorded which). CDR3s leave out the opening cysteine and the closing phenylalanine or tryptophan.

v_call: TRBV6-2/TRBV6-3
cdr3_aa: ASSGQSTEAF

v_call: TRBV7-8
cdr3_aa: ASSSLGTFAYEQY

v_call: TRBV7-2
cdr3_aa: ASSFTRNEQF

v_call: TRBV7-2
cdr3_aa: TSSPQGLAGGHEQF

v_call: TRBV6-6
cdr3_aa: ASSYRLAGESTDTQY

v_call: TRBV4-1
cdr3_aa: ASSQVGWSGSSYNSPLH

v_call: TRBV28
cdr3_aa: ASSFEGGAPAYEQY

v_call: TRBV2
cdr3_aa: ASRGLASNEQF

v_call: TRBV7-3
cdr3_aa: ASSSGLVGINEQF

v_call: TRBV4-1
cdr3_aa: ASSQEGNILYEQY

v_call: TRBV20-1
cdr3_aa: SARDGASGEQF

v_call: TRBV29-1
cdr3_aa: SVEDGVVGTQY

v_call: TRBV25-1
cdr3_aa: ASRRAFNEQF

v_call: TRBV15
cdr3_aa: ATSIRAAEGEQF

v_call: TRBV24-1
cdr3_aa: ATSGAGENQPQH

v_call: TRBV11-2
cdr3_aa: ASSLVSRLYGYT

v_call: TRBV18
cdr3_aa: ASSPPAGVFMEAF

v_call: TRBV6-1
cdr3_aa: ASSARQGSFLNTEAF

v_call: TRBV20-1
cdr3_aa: SARRGSLSYEQY

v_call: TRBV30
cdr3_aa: ACLSGSYGYT

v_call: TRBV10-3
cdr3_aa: AIRVKSDGFNYGYT

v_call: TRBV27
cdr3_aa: ASSRTSGTGELF

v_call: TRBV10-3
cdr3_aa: AISESNSAYEQY

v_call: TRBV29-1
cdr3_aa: SVYRQGQSYEQY

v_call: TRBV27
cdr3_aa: ASSLRPDNSPLH

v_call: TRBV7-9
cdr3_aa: ASSLGQGRAYEQY

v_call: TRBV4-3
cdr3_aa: ASSQEASGSSGNTIY

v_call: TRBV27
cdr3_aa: ASSPVKGRPYNEQF

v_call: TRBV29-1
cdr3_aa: SSTSSADTQY

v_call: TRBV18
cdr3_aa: ASSPGRTGQDQPQH

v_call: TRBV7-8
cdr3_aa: ASSLRLAGELPLNEQF